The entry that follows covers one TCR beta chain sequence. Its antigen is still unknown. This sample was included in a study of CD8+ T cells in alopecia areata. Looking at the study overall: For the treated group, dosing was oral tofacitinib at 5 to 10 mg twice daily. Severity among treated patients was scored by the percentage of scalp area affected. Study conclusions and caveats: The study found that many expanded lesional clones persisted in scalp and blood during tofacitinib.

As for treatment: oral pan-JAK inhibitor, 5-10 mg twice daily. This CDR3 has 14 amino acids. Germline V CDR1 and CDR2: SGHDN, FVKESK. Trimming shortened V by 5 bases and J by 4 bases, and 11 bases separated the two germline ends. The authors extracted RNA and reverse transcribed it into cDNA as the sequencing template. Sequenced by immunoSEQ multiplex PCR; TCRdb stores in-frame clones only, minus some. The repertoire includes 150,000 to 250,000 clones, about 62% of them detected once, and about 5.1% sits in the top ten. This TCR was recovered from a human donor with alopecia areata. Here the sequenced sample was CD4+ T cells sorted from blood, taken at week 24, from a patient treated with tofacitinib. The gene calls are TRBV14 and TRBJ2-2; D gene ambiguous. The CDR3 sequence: CASSNMAVTGELFF. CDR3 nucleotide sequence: TGTGCCAGCAGCAACATGGCAGTCACCGGGGAGCTGTTTTTT.